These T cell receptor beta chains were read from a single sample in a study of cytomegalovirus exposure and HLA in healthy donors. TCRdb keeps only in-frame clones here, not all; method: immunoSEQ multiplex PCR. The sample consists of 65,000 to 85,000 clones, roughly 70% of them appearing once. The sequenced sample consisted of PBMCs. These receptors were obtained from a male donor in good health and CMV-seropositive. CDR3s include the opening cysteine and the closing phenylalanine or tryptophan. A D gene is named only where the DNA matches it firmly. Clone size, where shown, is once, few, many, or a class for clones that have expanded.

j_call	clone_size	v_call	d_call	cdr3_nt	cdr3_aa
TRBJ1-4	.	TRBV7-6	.	TGTGCCAGCAGGCAGTCGGCGGGCACAACTAATGAAAAACTGTTTTTT	CASRQSAGTTNEKLFF
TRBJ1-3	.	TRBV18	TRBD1	TGTGCCAGCTCACCGGGACAGGGGAATTTATATTTT	CASSPGQGNLYF
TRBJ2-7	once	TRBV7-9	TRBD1	TGTGCCAGCGAGGGGGCTGGGGAGCAGTACTTC	CASEGAGEQYF
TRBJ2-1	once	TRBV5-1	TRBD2	TGCGCCAGCAGCATCGGGACTAGTTATGAGCAGTTCTTC	CASSIGTSYEQFF
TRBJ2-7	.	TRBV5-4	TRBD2	TGTGCCAGCAGCTTGGATGCAGCGGGAGCCTCCTACGAGCAGTACTTC	CASSLDAAGASYEQYF
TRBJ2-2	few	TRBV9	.	TGTGCCAGCAGCGTAGGTGGGTTTAGGGACTCATACACCGGGGAGCTGTTTTTT	CASSVGGFRDSYTGELFF
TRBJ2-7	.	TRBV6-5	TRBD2	TGTGCCAGCAGTTACTTGGCGGGGGACTCCTACGAGCAGTACTTC	CASSYLAGDSYEQYF
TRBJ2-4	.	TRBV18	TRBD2	TGTGCCAGCTCACCCCCACTAGCGGGGGAAAACATTCAGTACTTC	CASSPPLAGENIQYF
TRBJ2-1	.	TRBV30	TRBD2	TGTGCCTGGAACCCGGGACTAGCCCGAACAAATGAGCAGTTCTTC	CAWNPGLARTNEQFF
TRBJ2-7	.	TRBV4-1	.	TGCGCCAGCAGCCCCACGGGACTCGTCTACGAGCAGTACTTC	CASSPTGLVYEQYF
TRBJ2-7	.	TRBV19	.	TGTGCCAGTAGTACTCATAGCCCGAGATACGAGCAGTACTTC	CASSTHSPRYEQYF
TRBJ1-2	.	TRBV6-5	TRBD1	TGTGCCAGCAGTTTGACAGGGGTCGGCTATGGCTACACCTTC	CASSLTGVGYGYTF
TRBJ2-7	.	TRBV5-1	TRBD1	TGCGCCAGCAGCTACGGGACAGGGGTCTACGAGCAGTACTTC	CASSYGTGVYEQYF
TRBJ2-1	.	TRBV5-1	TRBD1	TGCGCCAGCAGCTTGGGTGACAGGGGGCTCGGGACTACAGCGAATGAGCAGTTCTTC	CASSLGDRGLGTTANEQFF
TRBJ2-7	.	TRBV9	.	TGTGCCAGCAGCGTCCGCCCTGGCCTCGAGCAGTACTTC	CASSVRPGLEQYF
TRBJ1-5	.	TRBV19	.	TGTGCCAGTAGTATGCTGTGGGAGAGCAATCAGCCCCAGCATTTT	CASSMLWESNQPQHF
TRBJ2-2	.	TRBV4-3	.	TGCGCCAGCCAAGGCAGGGCGAACACCGGGGAGCTGTTTTTT	CASQGRANTGELFF
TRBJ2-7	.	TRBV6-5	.	TGTGCCAGCAGTCATGGGGCCGAGCAGTACTTC	CASSHGAEQYF
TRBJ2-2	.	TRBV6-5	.	TGTGCCAGCAGTTTCTTGTATACCGGGGAGCTGTTTTTT	CASSFLYTGELFF
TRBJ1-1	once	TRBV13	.	TGTGCCAGCAGCTTATGGGGCACAATGAACACTGAAGCTTTCTTT	CASSLWGTMNTEAFF
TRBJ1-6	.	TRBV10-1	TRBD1	TGCGCCAGATCCAGCCAAGACAGGGGTTTAGCGCCCCTCCACTTT	CARSSQDRGLAPLHF
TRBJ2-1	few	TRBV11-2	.	TGTGCCAGCAGGGGATCGGGATATGAGCAGTTCTTC	CASRGSGYEQFF
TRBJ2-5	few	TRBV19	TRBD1	TGTGCCAGTAGACACAGGGGGGATCCAGAGACCCAGTACTTC	CASRHRGDPETQYF
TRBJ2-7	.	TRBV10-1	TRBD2	TGCGCCAGTCGACTAGCGGGAGGCTACGAGCAGTACTTC	CASRLAGGYEQYF
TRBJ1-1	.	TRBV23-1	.	TGCGCCATCTCCCAAACAGGGCTGAACACTGAAGCTTTCTTT	CAISQTGLNTEAFF
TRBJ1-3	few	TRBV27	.	TGTGCCAGCGCCACCTTTAACAGGCTCCGCCGATCCTCTGGAAACACCATATATTTT	CASATFNRLRRSSGNTIYF
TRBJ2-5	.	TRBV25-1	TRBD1	TGTGCCAGCAGTGAGGTGACAGGGGGGGAGACCCAGTACTTC	CASSEVTGGETQYF
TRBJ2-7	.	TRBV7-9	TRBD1	TGTGCCAGCAGCCCCGACAGGGGCGAGCAGTACTTC	CASSPDRGEQYF
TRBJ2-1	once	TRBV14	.	TGTGCCAGCAGCCGTATACTAGTTGAGGCTGAGCAGTTCTTC	CASSRILVEAEQFF
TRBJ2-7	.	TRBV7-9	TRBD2	TGTGCCAGCAGCATTAGCGGGGGACAAGGGATTTCTGAGCAGTACTTC	CASSISGGQGISEQYF
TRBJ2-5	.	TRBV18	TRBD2	TGTGCCAGCTCACGACTAGCGGGGGGCACCGGCCAAGAGACCCAGTACTTC	CASSRLAGGTGQETQYF
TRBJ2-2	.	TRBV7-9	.	TGTGCCAGCAGCTTGCCAGGGAAGGGGAACACCGGGGAGCTGTTTTTT	CASSLPGKGNTGELFF
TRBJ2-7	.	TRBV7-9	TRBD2	TGTGCCAGCAACGGACTAGCGGGAGGGTACGAGCAGTACTTC	CASNGLAGGYEQYF
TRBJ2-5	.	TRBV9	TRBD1	TGTGCCAGCAGCACCCGACAGGGGGCGGGGGAGACCCAGTACTTC	CASSTRQGAGETQYF
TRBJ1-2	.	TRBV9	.	TGTGCCAGCAGCGTAGACGGCAGAGGACATACTAACTATGGCTACACCTTC	CASSVDGRGHTNYGYTF
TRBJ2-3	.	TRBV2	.	TGTGCCAGCAGTGAAAAAGGAACTAGCAAAGCAGATACGCAGTATTTT	CASSEKGTSKADTQYF
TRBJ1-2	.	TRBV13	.	TGTGCCAGCAGCTTTGGACAGTTCTCTAACTATGGCTACACCTTC	CASSFGQFSNYGYTF
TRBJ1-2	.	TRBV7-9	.	TGTGCCAGCAGCTTACCCAGGATGCTCGGAGGCTACACCTTC	CASSLPRMLGGYTF